This T cell receptor beta chain was found in a study of T cells after yellow fever vaccination. Researchers made TCR cDNA using 5'RACE template switching, and this step added a universal primer site and UMIs. TCRdb recomputed calls from the 5' RACE reads with MiXCR, one row per CDR3 protein. This sample has about 230,000 distinct CDR3 sequences, with 5.5% to 8.5% found just once. The CDR3 extends over 16 amino acids. Germline CDR1 and CDR2: SGDLS and YYNGEE. After removal of 0 bases from V and 1 base from J, the junction contained 3 bases not matched to a gene. This TCR came from a young man who received the YFV17D yellow fever vaccine. Source: CD4+ T cells sorted from PBMCs, taken on the day of the yellow fever booster vaccination. This sequence joins TRBV9 and TRBJ2-2; 7 bases agree with TRBD2. The CDR3, as DNA: TGTGCCAGCAGCGTAGATCGCGGGAGGAACACCGGGGAGCTGTTTTTT. It specifies CASSVDRGRNTGELFF.